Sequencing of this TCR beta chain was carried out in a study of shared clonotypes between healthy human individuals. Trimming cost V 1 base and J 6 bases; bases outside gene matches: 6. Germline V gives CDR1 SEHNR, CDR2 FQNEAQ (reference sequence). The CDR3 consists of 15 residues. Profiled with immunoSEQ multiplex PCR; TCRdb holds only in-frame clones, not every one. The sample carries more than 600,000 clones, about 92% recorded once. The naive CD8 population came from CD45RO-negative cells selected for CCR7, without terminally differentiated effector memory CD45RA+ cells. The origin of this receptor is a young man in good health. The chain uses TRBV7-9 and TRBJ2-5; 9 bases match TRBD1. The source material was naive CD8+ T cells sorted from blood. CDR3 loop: CASSLGTGVGKTQYF. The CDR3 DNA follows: TGTGCCAGCAGCTTAGGGACAGGGGTGGGAAAGACCCAGTACTTC.